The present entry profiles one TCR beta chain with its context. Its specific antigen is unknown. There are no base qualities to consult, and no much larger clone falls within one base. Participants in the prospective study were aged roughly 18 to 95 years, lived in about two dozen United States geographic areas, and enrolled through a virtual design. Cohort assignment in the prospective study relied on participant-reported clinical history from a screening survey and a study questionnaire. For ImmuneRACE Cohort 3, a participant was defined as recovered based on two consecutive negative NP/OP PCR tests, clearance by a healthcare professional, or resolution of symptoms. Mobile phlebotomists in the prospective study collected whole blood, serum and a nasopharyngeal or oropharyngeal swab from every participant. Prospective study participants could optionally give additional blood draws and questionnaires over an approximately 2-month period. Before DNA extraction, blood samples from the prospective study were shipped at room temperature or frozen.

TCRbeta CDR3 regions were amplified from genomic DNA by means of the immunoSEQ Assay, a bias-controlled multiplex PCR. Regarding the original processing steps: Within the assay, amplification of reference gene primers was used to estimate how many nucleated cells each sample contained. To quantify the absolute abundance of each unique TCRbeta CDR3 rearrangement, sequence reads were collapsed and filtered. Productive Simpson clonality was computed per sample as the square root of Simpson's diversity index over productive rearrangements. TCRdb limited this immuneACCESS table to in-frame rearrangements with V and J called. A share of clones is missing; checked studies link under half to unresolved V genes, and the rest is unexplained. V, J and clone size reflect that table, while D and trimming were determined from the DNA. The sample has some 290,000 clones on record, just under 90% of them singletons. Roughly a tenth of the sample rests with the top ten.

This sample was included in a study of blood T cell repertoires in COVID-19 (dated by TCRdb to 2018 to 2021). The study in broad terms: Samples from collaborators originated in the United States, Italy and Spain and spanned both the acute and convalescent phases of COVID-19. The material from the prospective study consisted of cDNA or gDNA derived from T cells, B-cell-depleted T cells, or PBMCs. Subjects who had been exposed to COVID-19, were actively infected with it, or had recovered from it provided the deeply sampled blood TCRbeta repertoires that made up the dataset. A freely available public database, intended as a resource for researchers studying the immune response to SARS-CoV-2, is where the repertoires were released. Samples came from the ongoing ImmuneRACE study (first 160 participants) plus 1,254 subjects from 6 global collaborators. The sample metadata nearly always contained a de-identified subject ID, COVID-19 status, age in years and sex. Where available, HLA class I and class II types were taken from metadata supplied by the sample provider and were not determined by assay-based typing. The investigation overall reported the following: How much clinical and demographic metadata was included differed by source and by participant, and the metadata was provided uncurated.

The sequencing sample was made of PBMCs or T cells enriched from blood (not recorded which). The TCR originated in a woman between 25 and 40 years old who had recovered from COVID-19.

The nucleotide sequence reads TGTGCCAGCAGCTTTCTCCCGGGTAGCGCGGATGGCTACACCTTC. The translation is CASSFLPGSADGYTF. The chain employs TRBV7-9 and TRBJ1-2; the D segment cannot be called with confidence. Cut back by 3 bases and 6 bases, the V and J ends lie 17 bases apart. The CDR3 runs 15 amino acids, cysteine and phenylalanine included. The read is trimmed to its CDR3 DNA, 45 bases read in frame from base 1. From the germline V gene (reference sequence), CDR1 is SEHNR and CDR2 is FQNEAQ.